This T cell receptor (beta chain) was retrieved from a study of cytomegalovirus exposure and HLA in healthy donors. Study-level results: In a later analysis, donors in an Asian-associated ancestry cluster reportedly had fewer N-insertions in productive TCRs than the cohort mean. Later on, an analysis found that several of the most significant clusters appeared to be linked to common viral pathogens, which included parvovirus B19. TCR beta V- and J-gene trimming was later associated with a missense DCLRE1C variant.

In the PCR, 60 Vbeta and 13 Jbeta primers were used. Data came from immunoSEQ multiplex PCR; TCRdb stores just in-frame clones and leaves some out. The repertoire holds 150,000 to 170,000 clones, with around 70% as singletons. This CDR3 has 13 amino acids. Germline V gives CDR1 SGHTA, CDR2 FQGNSA. Trimming took off 2 bases at V and 6 bases at J, with 8 bases between the two ends. Note on this clone: The target antigen is unknown.

The chain joins TRBV7-2 to TRBJ1-5; tentatively, D is TRBD1 (5 bases). Sequenced material: PBMCs. The origin of this receptor is a man between 25 and 39 years old in good health and CMV-seronegative. The CDR3 DNA follows: TGTGCCAGCAGCTTATATAGGGGTCAGCCCCAGCATTTT. Amino acids: CASSLYRGQPQHF.